This record concerns one T cell receptor (beta chain) sequence. Clones were read by immunoSEQ multiplex PCR, and TCRdb kept only the in-frame ones, dropping some. The data show approximately 450,000 clones, with around 89% seen just once and about 1.1% held by the top ten. The data are from a study of blood T cell repertoires in COVID-19. As for the study in general: PBMCs, B-cell-depleted T cells, or T cells provided the cDNA or gDNA that made up the material.

The CDR3 has 16 amino acids. Per the germline V gene, CDR1 is LNHDA and CDR2 is SQIVND (reference sequence). Germline trimming cut 7 bases from V and 0 bases from J; bases unmatched to any gene: 8. This chain connects TRBV19 to TRBJ2-3; 9 nucleotides match TRBD1. Sample: PBMCs or T cells enriched from blood (not recorded which). This clonotype originated in a young man who had recovered from COVID-19. The CDR3 loop is CASNDRGGLSTDTQYF. CDR3 DNA: TGTGCCAGTAACGACAGGGGGGGGCTTAGCACAGATACGCAGTATTTT.